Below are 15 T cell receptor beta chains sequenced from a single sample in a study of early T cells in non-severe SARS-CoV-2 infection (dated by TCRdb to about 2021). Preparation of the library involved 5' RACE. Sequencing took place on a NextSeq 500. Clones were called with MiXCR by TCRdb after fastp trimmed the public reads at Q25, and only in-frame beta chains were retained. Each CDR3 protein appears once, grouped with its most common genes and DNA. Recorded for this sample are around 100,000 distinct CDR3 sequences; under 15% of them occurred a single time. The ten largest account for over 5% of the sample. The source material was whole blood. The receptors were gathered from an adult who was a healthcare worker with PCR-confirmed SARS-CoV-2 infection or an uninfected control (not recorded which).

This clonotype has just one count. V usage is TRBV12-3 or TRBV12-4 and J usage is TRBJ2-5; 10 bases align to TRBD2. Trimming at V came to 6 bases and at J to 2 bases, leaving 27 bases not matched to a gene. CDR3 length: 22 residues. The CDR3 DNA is TGTGCCAGCAGCTCCTCCTATGGGGCTCCTAGCGGGAGTCCCACCCGGCAAGAGACCCAGTACTTC. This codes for CASSSSYGAPSGSPTRQETQYF.

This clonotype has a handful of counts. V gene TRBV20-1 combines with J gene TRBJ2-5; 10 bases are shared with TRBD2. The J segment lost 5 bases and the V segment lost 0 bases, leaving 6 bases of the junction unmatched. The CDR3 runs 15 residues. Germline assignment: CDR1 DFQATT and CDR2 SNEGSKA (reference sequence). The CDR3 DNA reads TGCAGTGCTAGAGAGTCACTAGCGGGAAAGGAGACCCAGTACTTC. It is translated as CSARESLAGKETQYF.

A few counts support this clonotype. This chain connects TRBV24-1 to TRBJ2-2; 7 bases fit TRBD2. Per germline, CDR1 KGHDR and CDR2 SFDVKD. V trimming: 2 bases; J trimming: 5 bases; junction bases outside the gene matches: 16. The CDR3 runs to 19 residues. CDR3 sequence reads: CATSDSPGRPSGITGELFF. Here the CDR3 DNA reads TGTGCCACCAGTGATTCTCCGGGACGCCCAAGCGGGATAACCGGGGAGCTGTTTTTT.

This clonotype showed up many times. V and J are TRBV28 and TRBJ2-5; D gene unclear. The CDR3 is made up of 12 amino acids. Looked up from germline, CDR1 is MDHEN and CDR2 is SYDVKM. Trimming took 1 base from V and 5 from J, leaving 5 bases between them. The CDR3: CASSLSRETQYF. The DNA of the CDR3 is TGTGCCAGCAGTTTATCCCGTGAGACCCAGTACTTC.

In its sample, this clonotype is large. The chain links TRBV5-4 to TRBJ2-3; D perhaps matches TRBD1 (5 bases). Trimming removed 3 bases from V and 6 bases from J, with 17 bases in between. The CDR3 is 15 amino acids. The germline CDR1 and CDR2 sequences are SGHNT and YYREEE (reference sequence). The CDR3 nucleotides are TGTGCCAGCAGCTCCTTAGACAGTGAGGTCGATACGCAGTATTTT. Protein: CASSSLDSEVDTQYF.

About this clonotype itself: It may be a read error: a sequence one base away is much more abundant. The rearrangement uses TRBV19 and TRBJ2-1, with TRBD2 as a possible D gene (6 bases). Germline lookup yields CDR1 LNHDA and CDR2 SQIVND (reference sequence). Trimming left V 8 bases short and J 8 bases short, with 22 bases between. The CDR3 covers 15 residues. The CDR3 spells CASGTGEAGVHEQFF. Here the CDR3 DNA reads TGTGCCAGTGGTACAGGTGAAGCGGGTGTCCATGAGCAGTTCTTC.

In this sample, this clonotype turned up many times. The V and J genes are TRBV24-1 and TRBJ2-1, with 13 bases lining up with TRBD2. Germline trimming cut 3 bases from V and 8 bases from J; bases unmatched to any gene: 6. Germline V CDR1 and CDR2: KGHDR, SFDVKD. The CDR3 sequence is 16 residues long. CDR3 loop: CATSDGTSGIFDEQFF. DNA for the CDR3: TGTGCCACCAGTGATGGGACTAGCGGGATTTTCGATGAGCAGTTCTTC.

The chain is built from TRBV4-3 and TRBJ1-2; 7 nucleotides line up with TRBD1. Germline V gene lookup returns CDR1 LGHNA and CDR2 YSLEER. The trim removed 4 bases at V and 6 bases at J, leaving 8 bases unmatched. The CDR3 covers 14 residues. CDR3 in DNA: TGCGCCAGCAGCCGAGGAAGGGGGCTAGATGGCTACACCTTC. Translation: CASSRGRGLDGYTF.

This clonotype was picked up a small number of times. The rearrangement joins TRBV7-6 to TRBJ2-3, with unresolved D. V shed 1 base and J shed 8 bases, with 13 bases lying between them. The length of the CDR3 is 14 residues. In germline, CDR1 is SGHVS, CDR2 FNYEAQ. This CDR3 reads CASSLEAESSTQYF. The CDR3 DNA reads TGTGCCAGCAGCTTAGAGGCGGAGTCCTCTACGCAGTATTTT.

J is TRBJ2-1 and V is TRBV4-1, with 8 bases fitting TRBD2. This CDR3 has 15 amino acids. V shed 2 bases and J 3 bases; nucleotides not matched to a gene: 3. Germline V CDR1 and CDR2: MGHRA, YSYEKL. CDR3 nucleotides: TGCGCCAGCAGCCAACATACTAGCGGCTACAATGAGCAGTTCTTC. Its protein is CASSQHTSGYNEQFF.

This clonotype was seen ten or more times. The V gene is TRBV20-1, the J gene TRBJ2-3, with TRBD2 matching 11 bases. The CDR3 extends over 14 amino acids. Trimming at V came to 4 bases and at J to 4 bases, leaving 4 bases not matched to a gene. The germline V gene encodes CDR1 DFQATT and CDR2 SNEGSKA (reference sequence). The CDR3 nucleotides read TGCAGTGCTACACTAGCGGGAGTCCCAGATACGCAGTATTTT. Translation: CSATLAGVPDTQYF.

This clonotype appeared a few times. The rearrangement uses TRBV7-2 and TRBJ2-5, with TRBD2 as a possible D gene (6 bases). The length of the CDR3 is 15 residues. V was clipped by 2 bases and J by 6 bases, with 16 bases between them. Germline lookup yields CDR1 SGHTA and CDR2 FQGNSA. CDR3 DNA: TGTGCCAGCAGCTTATTTCGGGAGATAGGAAAGACCCAGTACTTC. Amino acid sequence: CASSLFREIGKTQYF.

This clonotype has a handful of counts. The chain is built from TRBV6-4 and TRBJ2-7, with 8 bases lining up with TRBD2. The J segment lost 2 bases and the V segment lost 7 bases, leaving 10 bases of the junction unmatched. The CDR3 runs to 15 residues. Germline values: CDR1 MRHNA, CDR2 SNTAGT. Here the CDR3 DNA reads TGTGCCAGCAATTTTAGCGGGACCTGGACCTACGAGCAGTACTTC. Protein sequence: CASNFSGTWTYEQYF.

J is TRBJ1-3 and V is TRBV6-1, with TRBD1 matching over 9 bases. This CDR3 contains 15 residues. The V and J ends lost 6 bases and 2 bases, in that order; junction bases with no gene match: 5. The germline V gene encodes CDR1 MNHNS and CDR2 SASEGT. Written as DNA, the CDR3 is TGTGCCAGCAGGCTCCGGGACAGGGCTGGAAACACCATATATTTT. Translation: CASRLRDRAGNTIYF.

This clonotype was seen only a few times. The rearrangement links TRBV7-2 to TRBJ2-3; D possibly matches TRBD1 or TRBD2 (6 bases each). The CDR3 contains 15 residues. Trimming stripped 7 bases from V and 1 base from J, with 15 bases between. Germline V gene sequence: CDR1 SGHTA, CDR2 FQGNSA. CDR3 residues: CASNPEGVGTDTQYF. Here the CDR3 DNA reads TGTGCCAGCAACCCGGAGGGGGTAGGCACAGATACGCAGTATTTT.